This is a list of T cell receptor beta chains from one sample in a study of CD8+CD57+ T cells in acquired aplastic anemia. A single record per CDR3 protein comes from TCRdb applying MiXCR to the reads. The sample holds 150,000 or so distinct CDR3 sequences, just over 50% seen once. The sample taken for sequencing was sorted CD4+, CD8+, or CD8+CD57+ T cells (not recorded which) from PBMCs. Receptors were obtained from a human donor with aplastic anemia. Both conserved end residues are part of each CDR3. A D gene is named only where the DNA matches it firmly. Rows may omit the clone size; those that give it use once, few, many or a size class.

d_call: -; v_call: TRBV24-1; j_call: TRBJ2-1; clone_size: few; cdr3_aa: CATSDRRGNEQFF; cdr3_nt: TGTGCCACCAGTGACAGGAGAGGGAATGAGCAGTTCTTC
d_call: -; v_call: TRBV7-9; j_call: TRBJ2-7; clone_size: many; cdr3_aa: CASSRRGGPYEQYF; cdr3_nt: TGTGCCAGCAGTCGAAGGGGGGGACCCTACGAGCAGTACTTC
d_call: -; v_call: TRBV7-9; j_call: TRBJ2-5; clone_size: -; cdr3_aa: CASSLARAETQYF; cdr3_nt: TGTGCCAGCAGCTTAGCGCGGGCCGAGACCCAGTACTTC
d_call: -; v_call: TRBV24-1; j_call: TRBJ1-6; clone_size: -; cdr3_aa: CATMGPYNSPLHF; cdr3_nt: TGTGCCACCATGGGACCCTATAATTCACCCCTCCACTTT
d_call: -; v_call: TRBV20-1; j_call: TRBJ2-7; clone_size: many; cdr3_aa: CSATTVGSYEQYF; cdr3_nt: TGCAGTGCTACGACAGTGGGATCCTACGAGCAGTACTTC
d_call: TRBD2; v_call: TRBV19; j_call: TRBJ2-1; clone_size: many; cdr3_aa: CASSMGGDGNEQFF; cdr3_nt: TGTGCCAGTAGTATGGGGGGGGATGGCAATGAGCAGTTCTTC
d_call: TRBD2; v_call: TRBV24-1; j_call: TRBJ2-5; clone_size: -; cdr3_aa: CATSVAGGPVQTQYF; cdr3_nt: TGTGCCACCAGTGTGGCGGGGGGGCCTGTACAGACCCAGTACTTC
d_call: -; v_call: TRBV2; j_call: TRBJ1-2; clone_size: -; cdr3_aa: CASRPSGARGYGYTF; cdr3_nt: TGTGCCAGCAGACCTTCAGGGGCCAGGGGCTATGGCTACACCTTC
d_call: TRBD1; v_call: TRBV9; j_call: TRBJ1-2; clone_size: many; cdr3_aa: CASSGRDREGYTF; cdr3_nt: TGTGCCAGCAGCGGCCGGGACAGGGAGGGCTACACCTTC
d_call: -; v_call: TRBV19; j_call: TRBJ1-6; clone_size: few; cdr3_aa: CASTAGEYNSPLHF; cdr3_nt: TGTGCCAGTACGGCGGGAGAATATAATTCACCCCTCCACTTT
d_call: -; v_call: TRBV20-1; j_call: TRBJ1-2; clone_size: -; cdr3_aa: CSARTINYGYTF; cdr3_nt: TGCAGTGCTAGAACAATTAACTATGGCTACACCTTC
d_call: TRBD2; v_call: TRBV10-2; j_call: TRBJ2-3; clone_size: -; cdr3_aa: CASGGLAVTDTQYF; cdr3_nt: TGCGCCAGCGGGGGACTAGCGGTCACAGATACGCAGTATTTT
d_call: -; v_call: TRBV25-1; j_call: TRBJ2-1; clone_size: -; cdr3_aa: CASSESLGIRNEQFF; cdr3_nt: TGTGCCAGCAGTGAATCCCTCGGGATTCGGAATGAGCAGTTCTTC
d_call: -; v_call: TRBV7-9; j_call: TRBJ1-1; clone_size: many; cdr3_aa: CASSHPGWGADTEAFF; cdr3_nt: TGTGCCAGCAGCCATCCTGGTTGGGGGGCCGATACTGAAGCTTTCTTT
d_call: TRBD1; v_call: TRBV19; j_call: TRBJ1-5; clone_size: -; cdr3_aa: CASSTGWDSKQPQHF; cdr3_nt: TGTGCCAGTAGTACCGGCTGGGACAGTAAACAGCCCCAGCATTTT